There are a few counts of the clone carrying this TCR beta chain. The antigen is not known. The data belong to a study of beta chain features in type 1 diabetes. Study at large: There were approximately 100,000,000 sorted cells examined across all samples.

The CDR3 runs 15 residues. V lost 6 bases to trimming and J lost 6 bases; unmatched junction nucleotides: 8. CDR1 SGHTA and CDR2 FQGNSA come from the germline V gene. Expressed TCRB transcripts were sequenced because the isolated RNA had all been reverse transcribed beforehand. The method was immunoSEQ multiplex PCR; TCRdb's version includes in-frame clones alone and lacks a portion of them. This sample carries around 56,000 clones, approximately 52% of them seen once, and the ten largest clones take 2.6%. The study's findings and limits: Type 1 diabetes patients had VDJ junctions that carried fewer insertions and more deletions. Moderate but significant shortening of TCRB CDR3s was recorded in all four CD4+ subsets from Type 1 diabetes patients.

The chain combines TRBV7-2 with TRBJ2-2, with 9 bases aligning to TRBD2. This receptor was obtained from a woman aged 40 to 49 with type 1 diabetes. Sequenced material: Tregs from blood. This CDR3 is CASSFEGGRAGELFF. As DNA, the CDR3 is TGTGCCAGCAGTTTTGAGGGCGGGAGGGCCGGGGAGCTGTTTTTT.